These 6 T cell receptor beta chains originate from one sample sequenced in a study of shared clonotypes between healthy human individuals. CD45RO negativity and positive selection for CCR7 defined naive CD8 cells, a population that excluded terminally differentiated effector memory CD45RA+ cells. TCRdb keeps only in-frame clones here, not all; method: immunoSEQ multiplex PCR. The data hold some 2,000,000 clones, with just under 95% observed a single time. Sample: naive CD8+ T cells sorted from blood. The receptors shown here come from a man aged 18 to 29 in good health.

This chain joins TRBV5-1 and TRBJ2-5, with D possibly TRBD1 on 6 matching bases. Trimming took off 2 bases at V and 5 bases at J, with 13 bases between the two ends. CDR1 and CDR2 from the germline V gene are SGHRS and YFSETQ. The CDR3 contains 14 residues. The CDR3 reads CASSFSRGEETQYF. In DNA, the CDR3 is TGCGCCAGCAGCTTCAGCAGGGGAGAGGAGACCCAGTACTTC.

This chain links TRBV12-5 with TRBJ1-2, with TRBD1 as a possible D gene (6 bases). The CDR3 extends over 13 amino acids. CDR1 LGHNT and CDR2 FRNRAP come from the germline V gene. Trimming took off 1 base at V and 8 bases at J, with 11 bases between the two ends. The DNA of the CDR3 is TGTGCTAGTGGTTTGGGGACAGCGGAGGGCTACACCTTC. Translating gives CASGLGTAEGYTF.

The sample holds one count of this clone. V gene TRBV5-6 combines with J gene TRBJ2-3; no firm D call. Trimming shortened V by 3 bases and J by 4 bases, and 6 bases separated the two germline ends. The CDR3 has 12 residues. The germline CDR1 and CDR2 sequences are SGHDT and YYEEEE. The CDR3 DNA reads as TGTGCCAGCAGCTGGACGTCAGATACGCAGTATTTT. Its protein product is CASSWTSDTQYF. Full variable domain (outside the CDR3, taken from reference TRBV5-6 and TRBJ2-3): DAGVTQSPTHLIKTRGQQVTLRCSPKSGHDTVSWYQQALGQGPQFIFQYYEEEERQRGNFPDRFSGHQFPNYSSELNVNALLLGDSALYLCASSWTSDTQYFGPGTRLTVL.

Worth noting for this clone: The DNA is omitted, as the CDR3 cannot be located on it reliably, and the CDR3 follows TCRdb's listing. V is TRBV21-1 and J is TRBJ1-2; the table gives TRBD1 as D, unverified against the DNA. TRBV21-1 is a known pseudogene. The CDR3 spans 14 amino acids, including both terminal residues. The CDR3 sequence is CASSVGQGSDGYTF.

The chain links TRBV7-2 to TRBJ1-1, with TRBD1 matching 7 bases. CDR3 length: 17 amino acids. Germline V lookup: CDR1 SGHTA, CDR2 FQGNSA. With V trimmed by 3 bases and J by 3 bases, 13 bases remained unmatched. Written as DNA, the CDR3 is TGTGCCAGCAGCTTGACACGGGACAGCACAGGTCACACTGAAGCTTTCTTT. It translates to CASSLTRDSTGHTEAFF. The full variable domain, completed using reference TRBV7-2 and TRBJ1-1, is GAGVSQSPSNKVTEKGKDVELRCDPISGHTALYWYRQSLGQGLEFLIYFQGNSAPDKSGLPSDRFSAERTGGSVSTLTIQRTQQEDSAVYLCASSLTRDSTGHTEAFFGQGTRLTVV.

CDR3 loop: CASSPRDSQFF. CDR3 coding DNA: TGCGCCAGCAGCCCCCGGGACTCCCAGTTCTTC. The chain combines TRBV4-1 with TRBJ2-1; D is possibly TRBD2 (6 bases). The CDR3 covers 11 residues. V lost 4 bases to trimming and J lost 13 bases, with 11 bases between them. From germline, CDR1 is MGHRA and CDR2 YSYEKL.